Following are 16 T cell receptor beta chains from one sample sequenced in a study of shared clonotypes between healthy human individuals. This table comes from immunoSEQ multiplex PCR, and its TCRdb copy is limited to in-frame clones, with some not included. The sample lists roughly 1.4 million clones, approximately 98.5% occurring once. The sequenced sample was naive CD4+ T cells sorted from blood. Subset meaning: CD45RA+ positively selected. These receptors originate from a man aged 25-45 years in good health.

This sequence joins TRBV7-3 and TRBJ2-2; TRBD2 matches at 11 bases. Germline trimming cut 5 bases from V and 6 bases from J; bases unmatched to any gene: 8. The CDR3 runs 16 residues. Germline lookup yields CDR1 SGHTA and CDR2 FQGTGA. CDR3 sequence (DNA): TGTGCCAGCAGCCGAACTAGCGGGGGTACTTCCGGGGAGCTGTTTTTT. This codes for CASSRTSGGTSGELFF.

The V and J genes are TRBV9 and TRBJ1-2, with D possibly TRBD1 on 5 matching bases. Looked up from germline, CDR1 is SGDLS and CDR2 is YYNGEE. CDR3 length: 12 residues. The V and J ends lost 7 bases and 4 bases respectively, with 11 bases between them. The CDR3 DNA reads as TGTGCCAGCCGGGGGGGAGGCTATGGCTACACCTTC. Encoded protein: CASRGGGYGYTF. Combining the CDR3 with reference TRBV9 and TRBJ1-2 gives the whole variable domain DSGVTQTPKHLITATGQRVTLRCSPRSGDLSVYWYQQSLDQGLQFLIQYYNGEERAKGNILERFSAQQFPDLHSELNLSSLELGDSALYFCASRGGGYGYTFGSGTRLTVV.

CDR3 coding DNA: TGTGCCAGCAGCTCAAGGACAGGGAGCGCGAGTGAGCAGTTCTTC. It is translated as CASSSRTGSASEQFF. This chain connects TRBV13 to TRBJ2-1, with TRBD1 matching over 8 bases. Looked up from germline, CDR1 is PRHDT and CDR2 is FYEKMQ (reference sequence). The V segment lost 4 bases and the J segment 9 bases; nucleotides outside the gene matches: 11. This CDR3 contains 15 residues.

The chain joins TRBV7-9 to TRBJ2-3; the D gene is possibly TRBD1 (6 bases). V gave up 1 base and J gave up 0 bases, with 14 bases separating them. This CDR3 has 17 residues. CDR1 is SEHNR and CDR2 is FQNEAQ in the germline V gene (reference sequence). The CDR3 here is CASSLGETGLSTDTQYF. The CDR3 DNA follows: TGTGCCAGCAGCTTAGGGGAGACAGGTCTTAGCACAGATACGCAGTATTTT.

The chain joins TRBV5-6 to TRBJ2-1; D gene unclear. The CDR3 runs 12 residues. The germline gives CDR1 SGHDT, CDR2 YYEEEE. The ends were cut back, 1 base at V and 9 bases at J, with 8 bases in the middle. The CDR3 bases are TGTGCCAGCAGCTTGCTGGTCGGTGAGCAGTTCTTC. Translated, it gives CASSLLVGEQFF.

The genes are TRBV5-4 and TRBJ1-5; a weak D match, TRBD1 (5 bases). The CDR3 has 16 residues. The V gene's germline CDR1 is SGHNT and CDR2 YYREEE (reference sequence). The ends were cut back, 0 bases at V and 3 bases at J, with 13 bases in the middle. CDR3 sequence: CASSLEGSLPNQPQHF. DNA of the CDR3: TGTGCCAGCAGCTTGGAGGGGTCTTTGCCCAATCAGCCCCAGCATTTT.

This chain connects TRBV27 to TRBJ2-7, with 9 nucleotides matching TRBD1. V lost 7 bases to trimming and J lost 9 bases; unmatched junction nucleotides: 19. Looked up from germline, CDR1 is MNHEY and CDR2 is SMNVEV (reference sequence). There are 16 residues in the CDR3. The CDR3 DNA reads TGTGCCAGCAACCTACAGGGGGCGGGAAAAATTTCTGGGCAGTACTTC. Amino acids: CASNLQGAGKISGQYF.

This chain connects TRBV5-1 to TRBJ2-6; maybe TRBD2 (5 bases). V lost 7 bases and J 0 bases, leaving 8 bases between the germline ends. Looked up from germline, CDR1 is SGHRS and CDR2 is YFSETQ. The CDR3 spans 14 residues. Here the CDR3 reads CASLGVSGANVLTF. The DNA for the CDR3 is TGCGCCAGCCTGGGAGTCTCTGGGGCCAACGTCCTGACTTTC.

For this clone: Other nucleotide sequences from this sample produce the same CDR3. The V call is TRBV28, the J call TRBJ2-2; 9 bases map to TRBD1. Germline-derived CDR1 and CDR2 are MDHEN and SYDVKM. The CDR3 spans 14 residues. V lost 6 bases to trimming and J lost 4 bases; unmatched junction nucleotides: 3. DNA for the CDR3: TGTGCCAGCAGACGACAGGGGGTCACCGGGGAGCTGTTTTTT. This encodes CASRRQGVTGELFF.

This clone appeared once. The V and J genes are TRBV11-2 and TRBJ2-7; 7 bases fit TRBD2. In germline, CDR1 is SGHAT, CDR2 FQNNGV. The CDR3 loop spans 14 amino acids. V was clipped by 5 bases and J by 1 base; unmatched bases: 5. The CDR3 DNA reads as TGTGCCAGCAGCCTGTGGACTAGATCCTACGAGCAGTACTTC. Amino acid sequence: CASSLWTRSYEQYF.

The chain has TRBV5-4 and TRBJ2-7; D is unresolved. This CDR3 has 15 amino acids. In germline, CDR1 is SGHNT, CDR2 YYREEE (reference sequence). Trimming pared 3 bases from V and 6 bases from J, leaving 19 bases between. CDR3 nucleotide sequence: TGTGCCAGCAGCTCCTGGATCAACCACTCCCTCGAGCAGTACTTC. This codes for CASSSWINHSLEQYF.

V and J are TRBV28 and TRBJ1-1; D may be TRBD1 (5 bases). V shed 10 bases and J shed 1 base, with 7 bases lying between them. Germline V gene sequence: CDR1 MDHEN, CDR2 SYDVKM. The CDR3 has 11 amino acids. Here the CDR3 DNA reads TGTGCCACGGGGGAGAACACTGAAGCTTTCTTT. Protein product: CATGENTEAFF. The variable domain in full, with the rest retrieved from reference TRBV28 and TRBJ1-1, is DVKVTQSSRYLVKRTGEKVFLECVQDMDHENMFWYRQDPGLGLRLIYFSYDVKMKEKGDIPEGYSVSREKKERFSLILESASTNQTSMYLCATGENTEAFFGQGTRLTVV.

The chain has TRBV28 and TRBJ1-5, with no clear D. Germline-derived CDR1 and CDR2 are MDHEN and SYDVKM. The CDR3 consists of 13 residues. Trimming stripped 2 bases from V and 7 bases from J, with 9 bases between. CDR3 nucleotides: TGTGCCAGCAGTTTAGCGGGAGAACAGCCCCAGCATTTT. Translation gives CASSLAGEQPQHF.

The CDR3 loop reads CASSPSLGGRARNGELFF. CDR3 nucleotides: TGTGCCAGCAGTCCCAGCCTTGGCGGGAGGGCCCGGAACGGGGAGCTGTTTTTT. The V call is TRBV28, the J call TRBJ2-2; TRBD2 matches 9 bases. Per the germline V gene, CDR1 is MDHEN and CDR2 is SYDVKM. The CDR3 extends over 18 amino acids. The V segment lost 5 bases and the J segment 7 bases; nucleotides outside the gene matches: 17.

The J gene is TRBJ2-2, the V gene TRBV11-1; perhaps TRBD1 as D (5 bases). Germline assignment: CDR1 SGHAT and CDR2 FQDESV (reference sequence). CDR3 length: 17 residues. Trimming left V 1 base short and J 2 bases short, with 14 bases between. CDR3 nucleotide sequence: TGTGCCAGCAGCTTAGTAGACATTGGGGCAAACACCGGGGAGCTGTTTTTT. Translation gives CASSLVDIGANTGELFF. The full variable domain, in which reference TRBV11-1 and TRBJ2-2 provide the parts outside the CDR3, is EAEVAQSPRYKITEKSQAVAFWCDPISGHATLYWYRQILGQGPELLVQFQDESVVDDSQLPKDRFSAERLKGVDSTLKIQPAELGDSAMYLCASSLVDIGANTGELFFGEGSRLTVL.

This chain connects TRBV14 to TRBJ2-1; 7 bases are a match to TRBD1. Germline CDR1 and CDR2: SGHDN and FVKESK. This CDR3 has 16 amino acids. After removal of 1 base from V and 1 base from J, the junction contained 4 bases not matched to a gene. CDR3 bases: TGTGCCAGCAGCCAAGCCCAGGGACAGTCCTACAATGAGCAGTTCTTC. Its protein is CASSQAQGQSYNEQFF.